Detailed here is one T cell receptor beta chain. The data stem from a study of T cells expressing NK-cell markers. The CDR3 totals 16 residues. Germline loops: CDR1 SGHRS, CDR2 YFSETQ. TCRdb re-called the 5' RACE reads, yielding one record per CDR3 amino acid sequence without DNA. The listing records roughly 420,000 distinct CDR3 sequences. The sequence derives from a woman aged 18 to 69 in good health. Sequencing was performed on blood T cells: a sorted CD56 or NKG2C T cell subset, CD4+ or CD8+ T cells, or bulk PBMC T cells (not recorded which). The chain couples TRBV5-1 to TRBJ2-1; the D gene TCRdb calls, TRBD1, cannot be checked with no DNA. CDR3 sequence reads: CASSFLADRYYNEQFF.